This T cell receptor (beta chain) was retrieved from a study of T cell repertoires in cytomegalovirus infection. About the study: From public TCR beta signatures came an indication of both CMV infection and matching HLA type. The study, taken as a whole, reports: Cumulative public TCR beta family frequency identified carriers of CMV plus the relevant HLA. Clonotype analysis showed dominance of the ex vivo response by HLA-C-restricted CMV-specific TCR beta clonotypes.

TCRdb recomputed calls from the reads with MiXCR, one row per CDR3 protein. This sample yields under 850,000 distinct CDR3 sequences, of which 35% to 40% are seen a single time; around 2.8% belongs to the top ten. This clonotype was observed a few times. Its antigen is unknown. The sequenced sample was PBMCs. The clonotype was recovered from a human donor in good health (CMV status not recorded). Some clones in this sample may be carry-over from other donors' samples.

The CDR3 sequence: CASSSPPGGLGATGELFF. The CDR3 coding sequence is TGTGCCAGCAGCTCGCCTCCGGGGGGACTAGGGGCGACCGGGGAGCTGTTTTTT. The V and J genes are TRBV7-2 and TRBJ2-2; 8 positions match TRBD2. V lost 4 bases to trimming and J lost 5 bases; unmatched junction nucleotides: 15. The CDR3 contains 18 residues. Germline V gene lookup returns CDR1 SGHTA and CDR2 FQGNSA.